This T cell receptor beta chain was observed in a study of blood T cell repertoires in COVID-19 (dated by TCRdb to about 2020). Looking at the study overall: The collaborator samples originated in the United States, Italy and Spain and spanned the acute and convalescent phases of COVID-19. HLA class I and class II types, where available, came from metadata supplied by the sample provider rather than from assay-based typing. The repertoires were made available in a free public database intended to serve as a resource for research on the immune response to SARS-CoV-2. Samples were obtained from the ongoing ImmuneRACE study (first 160 participants) and from 1,254 subjects provided by 6 global collaborators. The dataset comprised deeply sampled blood TCRbeta repertoires from subjects exposed to, actively infected with, or recovered from COVID-19. The sample metadata nearly always contained a de-identified subject ID, COVID-19 status, age in years and sex. The material from the prospective study consisted of cDNA or gDNA derived from T cells, B-cell-depleted T cells, or PBMCs.

The germline V gene (reference sequence) gives CDR1 as LNHDA and CDR2 as SQIVND. The cysteine opens and the phenylalanine closes a CDR3 of 10 amino acids. Kept here is only the CDR3 DNA, which spans 30 bases and is read in frame from base 1. Whole blood was collected in K2EDTA tubes by collaborating institutions according to the institutions' own protocols. Collaborator samples were shipped for TCRbeta analysis as frozen whole blood, isolated PBMCs, or DNA extracted from either sample type. Remarks on this clone: Its specific antigen is unknown. Germline is not matched at one junction end, which may reflect a read error.

Here is what the overall study found, with its caveats: Clinical and demographic metadata were provided uncurated, with the amount varying by source and participant.

The immunoSEQ Assay, a bias-controlled multiplex PCR, was used to amplify TCRbeta CDR3 regions from genomic DNA. In the authors' own workflow: Nucleated cell counts per sample were estimated from amplification of reference gene primers within the assay. To quantify the absolute abundance of each unique TCRbeta CDR3 rearrangement, sequence reads were collapsed and filtered. For each sample, productive Simpson clonality was calculated as the square root of Simpson's diversity index across productive rearrangements. TCRdb re-hosts the immuneACCESS table, in-frame sequences only. Its copies lack some clones; in the studies checked, an unresolved V gene accounts for under half of them, and the cause for the rest is not known. D and trimming come from the DNA, and the V and J calls and clone size come from that table. The table for this sample lists about 70,000 clones; roughly 87% of them were counted only once. The ten largest clones add up to 8% to 10% of the sample.

Source material: peripheral blood. This receptor was obtained from a man aged 50-60 years with active COVID-19. The chain links TRBV19 with TRBJ1-4; the central 9 bases match TRBD1. The nucleotide sequence reads as follows: TGTGCGTCGGGACAGGGCCGACTCTCATTT. This encodes CASGQGRLSF.